The sequence of this TCR beta chain was determined in a study of CD8 T cells in ankylosing spondylitis. CDR3 length: 17 amino acids. J lost 2 bases, V lost 1 base, and 8 bases had no gene match. This clonotype appeared a few times. TCRdb reprocessed the 5' RACE reads with MiXCR, giving one entry per CDR3 protein. The table has some 250,000 distinct CDR3 sequences, roughly a quarter seen once. The receptor comes from a male donor with ankylosing spondylitis or in good health (not recorded which). J is TRBJ2-1 and V is TRBV12-3 or TRBV12-4, with 7 bases fitting TRBD1. Sequencing input: blood, either unsorted or a sorted T cell fraction (not recorded which). The CDR3 DNA reads as TGTGCCAGCAGTTTAGGGACGACAGGGTTCCCCTACAATGAGCAGTTCTTC. Protein product: CASSLGTTGFPYNEQFF.